A selection of T cell receptor beta chains follows, all from one sample in a study of T cells after yellow fever vaccination. Via MiXCR, TCRdb re-called the 5' RACE reads, giving one row per CDR3 protein. This sample yields about 260,000 distinct CDR3 sequences, of which about an eighth are seen a single time; 0.4% to 0.55% belongs to the top ten. This material consisted of CD4+ T cells sorted from PBMCs, taken 45 days after the yellow fever booster vaccination. The receptor set was obtained from a man in his thirties or forties who received the YFV17D yellow fever vaccine. Each CDR3 is given with its conserved first and last residue. The D gene is left open where the match is weak. Some rows have no size entry. The others give once, few or many, or a class for an expanded clone.

DNA: TGCGCCAGCAGCTTCACTACAGGGGCAAAAGATACGCAGTATTTT
CDR3: CASSFTTGAKDTQYF
D: TRBD1
J: TRBJ2-3
size: .
V: TRBV5-1

DNA: TGCAGTGGGGCGGGGGGGTACGAGCAGTACTTC
CDR3: CSGAGGYEQYF
D: TRBD2
J: TRBJ2-7
size: .
V: TRBV20-1

DNA: TGTGCCAGCAGTTACTCCCGGGACAGCGCCTACAATGAGCAGTTCTTC
CDR3: CASSYSRDSAYNEQFF
D: TRBD1
J: TRBJ2-1
size: few
V: TRBV6-5

DNA: TGCGCCAGCAGCCGGGACACAATCTACGAGCAGTACTTC
CDR3: CASSRDTIYEQYF
D: .
J: TRBJ2-7
size: .
V: TRBV5-1

DNA: TGTGCCAGCAGATCCGGGACTAGCGGCTACAATGAGCAGTTCTTC
CDR3: CASRSGTSGYNEQFF
D: TRBD2
J: TRBJ2-1
size: few
V: TRBV12-3/TRBV12-4

DNA: TGCGCCAGCAGCTTGGACGACAGAAGGCAGTTCTTC
CDR3: CASSLDDRRQFF
D: .
J: TRBJ2-1
size: many
V: TRBV5-1

DNA: TGTGCCAGCAGCTTAGCGCAGGTTTCCTACGAGCAGTACTTC
CDR3: CASSLAQVSYEQYF
D: .
J: TRBJ2-7
size: .
V: TRBV7-8

DNA: TGTGCCAGCAGCTTAGAGGGACAAGTTAATGAAAAACTGTTTTTT
CDR3: CASSLEGQVNEKLFF
D: .
J: TRBJ1-4
size: .
V: TRBV7-2

DNA: TGTGCCACCAGCAGAGTGGGCGGGCTTTCCAATGAGCAGTTCTTC
CDR3: CATSRVGGLSNEQFF
D: .
J: TRBJ2-1
size: .
V: TRBV15

DNA: TGCGCCAGCAGACGACTAGCGGGAGATACCTACAATGAGCAGTTCTTC
CDR3: CASRRLAGDTYNEQFF
D: TRBD2
J: TRBJ2-1
size: few
V: TRBV10-2

DNA: TGCAGCGTCCAACTAGCGGGAGGCCCCCGGCAAGAGACCCAGTACTTC
CDR3: CSVQLAGGPRQETQYF
D: TRBD2
J: TRBJ2-5
size: few
V: TRBV29-1

DNA: TGTGCCAGCAGTTTTCAACTAGCGGGAGAGCAGTTCTTC
CDR3: CASSFQLAGEQFF
D: TRBD2
J: TRBJ2-1
size: .
V: TRBV12-3/TRBV12-4

DNA: TGTGCCGCCAGGGAGAGCTACGAGCAGTACTTC
CDR3: CAARESYEQYF
D: .
J: TRBJ2-7
size: .
V: TRBV10-3

DNA: TGTGCCAGCAGCTTGGGGACAGGGATAGGCACAGATACGCAGTATTTT
CDR3: CASSLGTGIGTDTQYF
D: TRBD1
J: TRBJ2-3
size: few
V: TRBV5-5

DNA: TGTGCCAGCAGTGCGACCGGGACAGGTCTTTACACCGGGGAGCTGTTTTTT
CDR3: CASSATGTGLYTGELFF
D: TRBD1
J: TRBJ2-2
size: few
V: TRBV6-2/TRBV6-3

DNA: TGTGCCAGCAGTGACGATACATCCAGACACACAGATACGCAGTATTTT
CDR3: CASSDDTSRHTDTQYF
D: .
J: TRBJ2-3
size: few
V: TRBV6-4

DNA: TGCGCCAGCAGCTTGGTTCCGGGGAATACGTATCAGCCCCAGCATTTT
CDR3: CASSLVPGNTYQPQHF
D: .
J: TRBJ1-5
size: few
V: TRBV5-1

DNA: TGCGCCAGCAGCTCGCGGGAGGGGCTACCTGGGCTTGCTAGCACAGATACGCAGTATTTT
CDR3: CASSSREGLPGLASTDTQYF
D: TRBD2
J: TRBJ2-3
size: .
V: TRBV5-1

DNA: TGTGCCAGCAGGGGACAGTTAAATGAAAAACTGTTTTTT
CDR3: CASRGQLNEKLFF
D: TRBD1
J: TRBJ1-4
size: many
V: TRBV5-6

DNA: TGCGCCAGCAGTAAAGGGGACAGGGTTCAAGAGACCCAGTACTTC
CDR3: CASSKGDRVQETQYF
D: TRBD1
J: TRBJ2-5
size: few
V: TRBV10-1

DNA: TGCAGTGCTAGATCCCGACAGGGAACCTACGAGCAGTACTTC
CDR3: CSARSRQGTYEQYF
D: TRBD1
J: TRBJ2-7
size: many
V: TRBV20-1

DNA: TGTGCCAGCAGTGACCCGGAACAGTCCCTCCACTTT
CDR3: CASSDPEQSLHF
D: .
J: TRBJ1-6
size: few
V: TRBV6-6

DNA: TGCAGCGTTTTAGTCCGGACCCAGTACTTC
CDR3: CSVLVRTQYF
D: .
J: TRBJ2-5
size: many
V: TRBV29-1

DNA: TGCAGCGTTGATGGACTAGCGGGCCAAGAGACCCAGTACTTC
CDR3: CSVDGLAGQETQYF
D: TRBD2
J: TRBJ2-5
size: few
V: TRBV29-1

DNA: TGCAGTGCTAGCCGGACTAGCGGGGTCAATGAGCAGTTCTTC
CDR3: CSASRTSGVNEQFF
D: TRBD2
J: TRBJ2-1
size: few
V: TRBV20-1

DNA: TGCGCCAGCAGCTGGGACAGCGGGAACACCGGGGAGCTGTTTTTT
CDR3: CASSWDSGNTGELFF
D: TRBD1
J: TRBJ2-2
size: .
V: TRBV5-1

DNA: TGTGCCAGCAGCTTAGTTCCGGGACAATGGACTTTC
CDR3: CASSLVPGQWTF
D: .
J: TRBJ2-6
size: few
V: TRBV7-2

DNA: TGTGCCAGCAGTTACTGGGACAGGGGGGAGAATGAGCAGTTCTTC
CDR3: CASSYWDRGENEQFF
D: TRBD1
J: TRBJ2-1
size: few
V: TRBV6-5

DNA: TGCAGCGTTGGCCGGGACGGTGGAAACACCATATATTTT
CDR3: CSVGRDGGNTIYF
D: .
J: TRBJ1-3
size: few
V: TRBV29-1

DNA: TGCGCCAGCAGCTTCGGGGGGCTGGGCACAGATACGCAGTATTTT
CDR3: CASSFGGLGTDTQYF
D: .
J: TRBJ2-3
size: .
V: TRBV5-1

DNA: TGTGCCAGCGGCGACTTATACGAGCAGTACTTC
CDR3: CASGDLYEQYF
D: .
J: TRBJ2-7
size: .
V: TRBV3-1

DNA: TGTGCCAGCAGCTTTAAGGCGACCCAAGAGACCCAGTACTTC
CDR3: CASSFKATQETQYF
D: .
J: TRBJ2-5
size: .
V: TRBV5-6

DNA: TGCGCCAGCAGCCGAGCGGGACTAGACTACAATGAGCAGTTCTTC
CDR3: CASSRAGLDYNEQFF
D: TRBD2
J: TRBJ2-1
size: .
V: TRBV4-3

DNA: TGTGCCAGCAGTTACGGCGTCCTAGCGGGGAGGGTCGATACGCAGTATTTT
CDR3: CASSYGVLAGRVDTQYF
D: TRBD2
J: TRBJ2-3
size: many
V: TRBV6-2/TRBV6-3

DNA: TGTGCCAGCAGCCATTACAACAACCAAGAGACCCAGTACTTC
CDR3: CASSHYNNQETQYF
D: .
J: TRBJ2-5
size: .
V: TRBV7-9

DNA: TGTGCCAGCAGCCAAGATACGCTAGCGGGATTGGTTGAGCAGTTCTTC
CDR3: CASSQDTLAGLVEQFF
D: TRBD2
J: TRBJ2-1
size: .
V: TRBV3-1

DNA: TGTGCCAGCAGCCCGACTAGCGGGAGACGGGAGCAGTACTTC
CDR3: CASSPTSGRREQYF
D: TRBD2
J: TRBJ2-7
size: .
V: TRBV7-2

DNA: TGTGCCACACAGCGGGACAGGGATGAAAAACTGTTTTTT
CDR3: CATQRDRDEKLFF
D: TRBD1
J: TRBJ1-4
size: few
V: TRBV6-1

DNA: TGTGCCAGCAGCGTGGTGACTAGCGGGAAAGAGACCCAGTACTTC
CDR3: CASSVVTSGKETQYF
D: TRBD2
J: TRBJ2-5
size: many
V: TRBV5-5

DNA: TGTGCCACCAGCAGAGAGCGCGAGCAGTACTTC
CDR3: CATSREREQYF
D: .
J: TRBJ2-7
size: .
V: TRBV15

DNA: TGTGCCAGCAGCGTAGGGCAGGGCGTGAACACTGAAGCTTTCTTT
CDR3: CASSVGQGVNTEAFF
D: .
J: TRBJ1-1
size: few
V: TRBV9

DNA: TGTGCCAGCAGCCAGGGGGGGGAGACGGAGACCCAGTACTTC
CDR3: CASSQGGETETQYF
D: .
J: TRBJ2-5
size: .
V: TRBV5-6

DNA: TGCAGTGCTAGAGATCAGCCCTACGAGCAGTACTTC
CDR3: CSARDQPYEQYF
D: .
J: TRBJ2-7
size: few
V: TRBV20-1

DNA: TGCGCCAGCAGCTTAACAGGAATACCGAACACCGGGGAGCTGTTTTTT
CDR3: CASSLTGIPNTGELFF
D: .
J: TRBJ2-2
size: few
V: TRBV5-1

DNA: TGTGCCAGCAGTTTTAGCACAAGCTCCTACAATGAGCAGTTCTTC
CDR3: CASSFSTSSYNEQFF
D: .
J: TRBJ2-1
size: few
V: TRBV12-3/TRBV12-4

DNA: TGTGCCAGCAGCTTAGCGCTACAAGGGAGGCCAGATACGCAGTATTTT
CDR3: CASSLALQGRPDTQYF
D: .
J: TRBJ2-3
size: .
V: TRBV7-6

DNA: TGTGCCAGCAGACGAGGGGGGGTGGAGACCCAGTACTTC
CDR3: CASRRGGVETQYF
D: .
J: TRBJ2-5
size: few
V: TRBV7-9

DNA: TGTGCCTGGAGTCCAGCGGGAGCCTACAATGAGCAGTTCTTC
CDR3: CAWSPAGAYNEQFF
D: TRBD2
J: TRBJ2-1
size: .
V: TRBV30

DNA: TGCGCCAGCAGCTTGGGACGGGGTGGCACAGATACGCAGTATTTT
CDR3: CASSLGRGGTDTQYF
D: .
J: TRBJ2-3
size: .
V: TRBV5-1

DNA: TGTGCCAGCCGCCCGACCGGGAGGCATTCACCCCTCCACTTT
CDR3: CASRPTGRHSPLHF
D: .
J: TRBJ1-6
size: few
V: TRBV12-3/TRBV12-4

DNA: TGTGCCAGCAGTTTAGCGCGAAACAGGGGGCTGCGGACAGATACGCAGTATTTT
CDR3: CASSLARNRGLRTDTQYF
D: TRBD1
J: TRBJ2-3
size: few
V: TRBV12-3/TRBV12-4

DNA: TGTGCCAGCAGTTTTTCGGACAGACCTTGGACCTCCTACAATGAGCAGTTCTTC
CDR3: CASSFSDRPWTSYNEQFF
D: .
J: TRBJ2-1
size: .
V: TRBV12-3/TRBV12-4

DNA: TGTGCCAGCGGAGCCGGGACATTCGGGTCCGAGCAGTACTTC
CDR3: CASGAGTFGSEQYF
D: .
J: TRBJ2-7
size: few
V: TRBV6-1

DNA: TGTGCCAGTAGTGCGGGGGACAGGATCCCCGGGGAGCTGTTTTTT
CDR3: CASSAGDRIPGELFF
D: .
J: TRBJ2-2
size: .
V: TRBV19